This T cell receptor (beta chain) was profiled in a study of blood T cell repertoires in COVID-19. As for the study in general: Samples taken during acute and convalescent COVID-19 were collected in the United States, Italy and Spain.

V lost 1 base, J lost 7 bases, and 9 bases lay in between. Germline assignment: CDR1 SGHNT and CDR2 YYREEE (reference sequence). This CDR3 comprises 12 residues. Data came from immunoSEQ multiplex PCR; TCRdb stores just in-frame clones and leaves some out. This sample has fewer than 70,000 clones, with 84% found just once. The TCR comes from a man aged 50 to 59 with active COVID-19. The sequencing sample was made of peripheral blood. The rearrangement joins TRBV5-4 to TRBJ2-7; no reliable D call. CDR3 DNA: TGTGCCAGCAGCTTGCAGGCTGAGGAGCAGTACTTC. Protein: CASSLQAEEQYF.